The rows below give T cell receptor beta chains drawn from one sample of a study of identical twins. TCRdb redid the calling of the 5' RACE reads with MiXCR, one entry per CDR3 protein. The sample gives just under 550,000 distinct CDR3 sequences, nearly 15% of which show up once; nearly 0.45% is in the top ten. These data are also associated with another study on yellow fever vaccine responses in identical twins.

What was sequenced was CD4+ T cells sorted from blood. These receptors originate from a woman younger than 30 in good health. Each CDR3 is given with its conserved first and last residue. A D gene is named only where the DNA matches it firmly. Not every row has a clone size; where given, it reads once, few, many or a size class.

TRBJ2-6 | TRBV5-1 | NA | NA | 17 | TGCGCCAGCAGTTTAACAGTCCTTTCCTCTGGGGCCAACGTCCTGACTTTC | CASSLTVLSSGANVLTF
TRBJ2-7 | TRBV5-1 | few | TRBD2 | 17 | TGCGCCAGCAGCGGACCGGGACTAGCGGGAGGCCTTTACGAGCAGTACTTC | CASSGPGLAGGLYEQYF
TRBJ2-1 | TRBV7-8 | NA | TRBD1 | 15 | TGTGCCAGCAGCTTTCGACAGGGTGGGGACAATGAGCAGTTCTTC | CASSFRQGGDNEQFF
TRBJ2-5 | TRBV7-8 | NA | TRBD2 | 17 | TGTGCCAGCAGCTTGGCACTAGCGGGAGGGCGCGGAGAGACCCAGTACTTC | CASSLALAGGRGETQYF
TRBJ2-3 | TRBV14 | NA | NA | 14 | TGTGCCAGCAGCCAAGGCCTATGGACAGATACGCAGTATTTT | CASSQGLWTDTQYF
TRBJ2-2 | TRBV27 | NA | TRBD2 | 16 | TGTGCCAGCAGTTTAATTAGCGGGAGGAACACCGGGGAGCTGTTTTTT | CASSLISGRNTGELFF
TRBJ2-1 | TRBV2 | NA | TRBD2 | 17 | TGTGCCAGCAGCTCGCTAGAAGGACTAGCGGGGGGGAAAAGTTTGGTCTTC | CASSSLEGLAGGKSLVF
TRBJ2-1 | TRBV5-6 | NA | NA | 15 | TGTGCCAGCAGCTTGTGGCTTAGGGAGATCAATGAGCAGTTCTTC | CASSLWLREINEQFF
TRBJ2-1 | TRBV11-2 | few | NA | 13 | TGTGCCAGCAGCTTAGGGTCCACGCAGAGGCAGTTCTTC | CASSLGSTQRQFF
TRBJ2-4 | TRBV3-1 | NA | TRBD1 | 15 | TGTGCCAGCAGCCCCCTCCGGACAGGGGCAAACATTCAGTACTTC | CASSPLRTGANIQYF
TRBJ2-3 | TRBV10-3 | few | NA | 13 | TGTGCCATCAGCAGGGACCCGGCAGATACGCAGTATTTT | CAISRDPADTQYF
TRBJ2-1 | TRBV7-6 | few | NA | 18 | TGTGCCAGCAGCTTAGGTTCCGGGGGCTTTCCTTCCTACAATGAGCAGTTCTTC | CASSLGSGGFPSYNEQFF
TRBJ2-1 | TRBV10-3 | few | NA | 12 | TGTGCCATCAGTGAGTCGGCTACCGAGCAGTTCTTC | CAISESATEQFF
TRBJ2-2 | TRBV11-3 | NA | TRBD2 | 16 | TGTGCCAGCGGATCAAATGCGGGGGGGAGAACCGGGGAGCTGTTTTTT | CASGSNAGGRTGELFF
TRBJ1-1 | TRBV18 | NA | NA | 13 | TGTGCCAGCTCACCCGGGACATCAACGAGGGCTTTCTTT | CASSPGTSTRAFF
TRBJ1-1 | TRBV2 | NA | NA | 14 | TGTGCCAGCAGCCCGGACAACATGAACACTGAAGCTTTCTTT | CASSPDNMNTEAFF
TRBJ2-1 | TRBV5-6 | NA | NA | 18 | TGTGCCAGCAGCTTGGAACCTTTAGGGCGTAGAAGCTACAATGAGCAGTTCTTC | CASSLEPLGRRSYNEQFF
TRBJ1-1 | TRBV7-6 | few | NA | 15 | TGTGCCAGCAGCTTACAGGCAGGGGTAGGGACTGAAGCTTTCTTT | CASSLQAGVGTEAFF
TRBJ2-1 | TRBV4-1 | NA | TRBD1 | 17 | TGCGCCAGCAGCCAGCCCTTTCGGGGGACAGGAGGACCTTTTCGGTTCTTC | CASSQPFRGTGGPFRFF
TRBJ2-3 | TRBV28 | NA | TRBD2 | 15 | TGTGCCAGCAGTTTACGTAGCGGGGGGTTAGATACGCAGTATTTT | CASSLRSGGLDTQYF
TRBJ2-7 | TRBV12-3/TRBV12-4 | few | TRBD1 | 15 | TGTGCCAGCAGTTTGGGGCAGGGGGCCCTCTACGAGCAGTACTTC | CASSLGQGALYEQYF
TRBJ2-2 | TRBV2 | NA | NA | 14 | TGTGCCAGCAGGGGGACTCCCAACACCGGGGAGCTGTTTTTT | CASRGTPNTGELFF
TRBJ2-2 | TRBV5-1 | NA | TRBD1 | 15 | TGCGCCAGCAGCCCCAGGGACAGAATCACCGGGGAGCTGTTTTTT | CASSPRDRITGELFF
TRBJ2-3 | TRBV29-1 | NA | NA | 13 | TGCAGCGTTGACGGAGTAAACGGAGATACGCAGTATTTT | CSVDGVNGDTQYF
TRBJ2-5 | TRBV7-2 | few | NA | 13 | TGTGCCAGCAGCGCCATCCCGAGGGAGACCCAGTACTTC | CASSAIPRETQYF
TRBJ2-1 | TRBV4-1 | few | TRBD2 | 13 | TGCGCCAGCAGGGGACTAGAGGGCAATGAGCAGTTCTTC | CASRGLEGNEQFF
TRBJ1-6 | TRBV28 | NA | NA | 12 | TGTGCCAGCAGTTTCGGTGGATCACCCCTCCACTTT | CASSFGGSPLHF
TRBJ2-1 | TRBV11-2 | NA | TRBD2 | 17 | TGTGCCAGCAGCGTGACTAGCGGGTCGAGCTCCTACAATGAGCAGTTCTTC | CASSVTSGSSSYNEQFF
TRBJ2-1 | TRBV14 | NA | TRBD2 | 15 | TGTGCCAGCAGCCAAGAGGTCGGGAGGGCCCTCGAGCAGTTCTTC | CASSQEVGRALEQFF
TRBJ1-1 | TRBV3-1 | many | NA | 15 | TGCGCCAGCAGCCAAGTCGCGGGGGTGAACACTGAAGCTTTCTTT | CASSQVAGVNTEAFF
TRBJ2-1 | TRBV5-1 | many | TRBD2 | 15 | TGCGCCAGCAGCAGGACTAGCGGGAGTACGAATGAGCAGTTCTTC | CASSRTSGSTNEQFF